These 32 T cell receptor beta chains originate from one sample sequenced in a study of T-cell memory formation after mild COVID-19. One entry per CDR3 protein results from TCRdb running MiXCR on the 5' RACE reads. The sample consists of roughly 280,000 distinct CDR3 sequences, around 8% of them appearing once. Sequenced input: PBMCs or a T cell subset sorted from them (not recorded which). These receptors were taken from a young man who had mild COVID-19 (a few samples of this study predate the infection). Cell type and time point are not known.

The CDR3 sequence is CASSLGGRANQPQHF. CDR3 in DNA: TGTGCCAGCAGCCTTGGGGGGAGGGCAAATCAGCCCCAGCATTTT. The rearrangement joins TRBV6-6 to TRBJ1-5, with D possibly TRBD1 on 5 matching bases. Between the trimmed V and J ends, which lost 6 bases and 4 bases, there was a span of 16 bases. Germline CDR1 reads MNHNY; CDR2 reads SVGAGI (reference sequence). The CDR3 has 15 residues.

This clonotype was counted ten times or more. The chain employs TRBV12-3 or TRBV12-4 and TRBJ2-5; D is unclear. The CDR3 is 10 residues long. Trimming removed 6 bases from V and 5 bases from J, with 4 bases in between. In DNA, the CDR3 is TGTGCCAGCAGAGGGGAGACCCAGTACTTC. It encodes CASRGETQYF.

The V gene is TRBV7-3, the J gene TRBJ2-5, with 12 bases fitting TRBD2. V was pared by 3 bases and J by 2 bases, with 4 bases of the junction left unmatched. Germline V CDR1 and CDR2: SGHTA, FQGTGA. This CDR3 spans 16 amino acids. CDR3 amino acids: CASSLILAGGQETQYF. The DNA for the CDR3 is TGTGCCAGCAGCTTGATCCTAGCGGGGGGGCAAGAGACCCAGTACTTC.

Only a few counts were recorded for this clonotype. The rearrangement joins TRBV7-2 to TRBJ2-3, with TRBD1 matching 8 bases. Per the germline V gene, CDR1 is SGHTA and CDR2 is FQGNSA. Trimming cost V 5 bases and J 6 bases; bases outside gene matches: 7. The CDR3 loop spans 14 amino acids. The CDR3 here is CASSPRTGHDTQYF. CDR3 coding DNA: TGTGCCAGCAGCCCGAGGACAGGGCATGATACGCAGTATTTT. Supplemented by reference TRBV7-2 and TRBJ2-3, the full variable domain reads GAGVSQSPSNKVTEKGKDVELRCDPISGHTALYWYRQSLGQGLEFLIYFQGNSAPDKSGLPSDRFSAERTGGSVSTLTIQRTQQEDSAVYLCASSPRTGHDTQYFGPGTRLTVL.

This clonotype was seen repeatedly, ten times or more. The gene calls are TRBV7-2 and TRBJ2-2; 7 bases agree with TRBD2. The CDR3 is made up of 15 amino acids. The V gene end was trimmed by 5 bases and the J gene end by 7 bases; junction bases not matched to a gene: 10. Germline lookup yields CDR1 SGHTA and CDR2 FQGNSA. CDR3 in DNA: TGTGCCAGCAGCAACTTGGGACTAAAACACGGGGAGCTGTTTTTT. The encoded protein is CASSNLGLKHGELFF.

This clonotype turned up a few times. For the CDR3, the DNA is TGTGCCAGCAGTCAGACGAACTATGGCTACACCTTC. Encoded protein: CASSQTNYGYTF. The chain uses TRBV12-3 or TRBV12-4 and TRBJ1-2; D gene ambiguous. There are 12 residues in the CDR3. Trimming left V 5 bases short and J 2 bases short, with 6 bases between.

This clonotype occurred a few times. CDR3 protein: CASSGRQGPNTEAFF. CDR3 DNA sequence: TGTGCCAGCAGTGGAAGACAGGGCCCGAACACTGAAGCTTTCTTT. This sequence joins TRBV27 and TRBJ1-1, with 7 bases identical to TRBD1. With V trimmed by 5 bases and J by 1 base, 7 bases remained unmatched. The CDR3 totals 15 residues. Germline assignment: CDR1 MNHEY and CDR2 SMNVEV (reference sequence).

Ten or more counts support this clonotype. DNA of the CDR3: TGCGCCAGCAGCTTGGACAGGGGGGATCAGCCCCAGCATTTT. Protein sequence: CASSLDRGDQPQHF. This sequence joins TRBV5-1 and TRBJ1-5, with 8 nucleotides matching TRBD1. In germline, CDR1 is SGHRS, CDR2 YFSETQ. Germline trimming cut 0 bases from V and 5 bases from J; bases unmatched to any gene: 1. The CDR3 is made up of 14 amino acids.

The chain recombines TRBV20-1 with TRBJ1-2; 8 bases match TRBD1. J gave up 2 bases and V 2 bases, and 10 bases lay outside the gene matches. The CDR3 length is 16 residues. Germline-derived CDR1 and CDR2 are DFQATT and SNEGSKA (reference sequence). The CDR3 loop is CSARTRGQGLNYGYTF. Written as DNA, the CDR3 is TGCAGTGCTAGAACTCGAGGACAGGGATTAAACTATGGCTACACCTTC.

This clonotype was seen a handful of times. The V and J genes are TRBV5-1 and TRBJ2-3; TRBD2 matches 8 bases. The CDR3 spans 18 residues. V was pared by 0 bases and J by 2 bases, with 11 bases of the junction left unmatched. Per germline, CDR1 SGHRS and CDR2 YFSETQ. For the CDR3, the DNA is TGCGCCAGCAGCTTGGTGGCGGGGGGTACTCTAAACACAGATACGCAGTATTTT. Translating it yields CASSLVAGGTLNTDTQYF.

This clonotype was counted a few times. The chain employs TRBV6-2 or TRBV6-3 and TRBJ1-1; the D is unclear. Trimming took 6 bases from V and 3 from J, leaving 14 bases between them. The CDR3 consists of 14 residues. The germline V gene has CDR1 MNHEY and CDR2 SVGEGT. For the CDR3, the DNA is TGTGCCAGCAGCCCTGTTAGGGTGCACACTGAAGCTTTCTTT. Its translation is CASSPVRVHTEAFF.

The rearrangement uses TRBV29-1 and TRBJ2-7; no reliable D call. CDR1 and CDR2 from the germline V gene are SQVTM and ANQGSEA. CDR3 length: 13 amino acids. Trimming removed 1 base from V and 2 bases from J, with 9 bases in between. This CDR3 is CSVEGAATYEQYF. DNA for the CDR3: TGCAGCGTTGAAGGGGCAGCGACCTACGAGCAGTACTTC.

This clonotype was detected only a few times. This rearrangement joins TRBV19 to TRBJ2-2; TRBD1 matches at 9 bases. The CDR3 contains 17 residues. After removal of 0 bases from V and 7 bases from J, the junction contained 9 bases not matched to a gene. The germline CDR1 and CDR2 sequences are LNHDA and SQIVND (reference sequence). The CDR3 DNA is TGTGCCAGTAGTATAGACCCCCGGGACAGGGAAAACGGGGAGCTGTTTTTT. It yields the protein CASSIDPRDRENGELFF.

The table lists this clonotype with a few counts. This chain connects TRBV14 to TRBJ2-7; 8 bases are shared with TRBD2. CDR1 and CDR2 from the germline V gene are SGHDN and FVKESK. With V trimmed by 0 bases and J by 6 bases, 4 bases remained unmatched. The CDR3 consists of 14 residues. The CDR3 sequence is CASSQEHGRGEQYV. The CDR3 DNA reads TGTGCCAGCAGCCAAGAACACGGGAGGGGCGAGCAGTACGTC.

This clonotype was counted only a few times. The V gene is TRBV5-1, the J gene TRBJ2-7; 8 positions agree with TRBD1. This CDR3 contains 18 residues. CDR1 and CDR2 (germline): SGHRS, YFSETQ. Trimming removed 0 bases from V and 3 bases from J; junction bases left unmatched: 14. The chain's CDR3 is CASSLEWGRQGQVYEQYF. CDR3 DNA sequence: TGCGCCAGCAGCTTGGAATGGGGCCGACAGGGGCAAGTCTACGAGCAGTACTTC.

Only a few counts were recorded for this clonotype. The chain recombines TRBV5-1 with TRBJ2-1; 16 bases align to TRBD2. CDR1 is SGHRS, CDR2 YFSETQ, per germline. This CDR3 is built from 22 residues. J was trimmed by 0 bases and V by 5 bases; bases with no gene match: 17. The CDR3 DNA is TGCGCCAGCAGGGGACTAGCGGGGGGGCCCATTGGCCTAAAGAGCTCCTACAATGAGCAGTTCTTC. Residues: CASRGLAGGPIGLKSSYNEQFF.

This clonotype was counted between two and nine times. V usage is TRBV9 and J usage is TRBJ1-2; the D is unclear. The CDR3 runs 16 residues. Germline V CDR1 and CDR2: SGDLS, YYNGEE. Trimming stripped 2 bases from V and 8 bases from J, with 22 bases between. CDR3 sequence reads: CASSVRVSQAPGGYTF. The DNA for the CDR3 is TGTGCCAGCAGCGTTCGGGTCTCCCAGGCCCCGGGGGGCTACACCTTC.

V is TRBV9 and J is TRBJ2-3, with 9 nucleotides matching TRBD1. The germline CDR1 and CDR2 sequences are SGDLS and YYNGEE. The CDR3 totals 15 residues. V was pared by 4 bases and J by 2 bases, with 5 bases of the junction left unmatched. The DNA of the CDR3 is TGTGCCAGCAGCCCTTGGGACAGGGTCACAGATACGCAGTATTTT. It encodes CASSPWDRVTDTQYF.

This clonotype was detected many times. The chain uses TRBV3-1 and TRBJ2-5; a possible D gene is TRBD2 (6 bases). The CDR3 length is 14 residues. The germline CDR1 and CDR2 sequences are LGHDT and YNNKEL (reference sequence). V was shortened by 4 bases and J by 2 bases, with 11 bases between the two germline ends. Here the CDR3 reads CASSPGVTQETQYF. CDR3 sequence (DNA): TGTGCCAGCAGCCCGGGGGTGACACAAGAGACCCAGTACTTC.

This chain links TRBV7-6 with TRBJ2-2, with D maybe TRBD2 (6 bases). The germline V gene has CDR1 SGHVS and CDR2 FNYEAQ. Trimming cost V 0 bases and J 6 bases, with 14 bases left between them. This CDR3 has 16 residues. In DNA form, the CDR3 reads TGTGCCAGCAGCTTAGCCCCCCGGGGGTCTCCCGGGGAGCTGTTTTTT. Amino acids: CASSLAPRGSPGELFF.

This clonotype was seen more than once but under ten times. This chain joins TRBV7-2 and TRBJ2-7, with D possibly TRBD2 on 5 matching bases. V was clipped by 3 bases and J by 3 bases, with 9 bases between them. Germline CDR1 SGHTA, CDR2 FQGNSA. The CDR3 loop spans 13 amino acids. CDR3 DNA: TGTGCCAGCAGCTTCGGACTGAACTACGAGCAGTACTTC. This encodes CASSFGLNYEQYF.

This clonotype was picked up a small number of times. V and J are TRBV4-1 and TRBJ2-7; D perhaps matches TRBD2 (5 bases). Germline CDR1 reads MGHRA; CDR2 reads YSYEKL. The germline V and J ends were trimmed by 1 base and 3 bases, with 7 bases remaining between them. The CDR3 runs 13 residues. The CDR3 is CASSQVRGYEQYF. In nucleotides, the CDR3 is TGCGCCAGCAGCCAAGTCCGGGGCTACGAGCAGTACTTC.

In this sample, this clonotype turned up many times. The chain joins TRBV11-2 to TRBJ2-1; 10 nucleotides match TRBD2. The length of the CDR3 is 16 residues. Germline V gene data show CDR1 as SGHAT and CDR2 as FQNNGV. V trimming: 5 bases; J trimming: 6 bases; junction bases outside the gene matches: 10. CDR3 sequence: CASSTSLAGAGNEQFF. The CDR3 nucleotides read TGTGCCAGCAGCACTTCTCTAGCGGGGGCCGGCAATGAGCAGTTCTTC.

This clonotype appeared a few times. The chain carries TRBV16 and TRBJ2-1; 14 bases fit TRBD2. There are 19 residues in the CDR3. CDR1 and CDR2 (germline): KGHSY, FQNENV. V lost 1 base and J lost 2; bases outside the gene matches: 7. This CDR3 reads CASSQYFGTSGGAYNEQFF. In DNA, the CDR3 is TGTGCCAGCAGCCAATATTTTGGGACTAGCGGGGGTGCCTACAATGAGCAGTTCTTC.

Ten or more counts support this clonotype. CDR3 nucleotides: TGTGCCAGCAGTTTATACGGGGGCAGGGGGCGGAACGGGCAGTACTTC. Translation gives CASSLYGGRGRNGQYF. The J gene is TRBJ2-7, the V gene TRBV12-3 or TRBV12-4; 8 positions match TRBD1. V lost 2 bases to trimming and J lost 9 bases; unmatched junction nucleotides: 15. The length of the CDR3 is 16 residues.

The chain is built from TRBV2 and TRBJ2-3, with D hard to call. The germline V gene encodes CDR1 SNHLY and CDR2 FYNNEI. The CDR3 is 12 residues long. V was trimmed by 8 bases and J by 4 bases, leaving 10 bases between them. The CDR3 DNA is TGTGCCAGCTCGGCTGGGGCAGATACGCAGTATTTT. This codes for CASSAGADTQYF.

This clonotype came up a few times. This sequence joins TRBV7-8 and TRBJ1-2; possibly TRBD1 for D (6 bases). Germline CDR1 SGHVS, CDR2 FQNEAQ. V was clipped by 0 bases and J by 7 bases, with 12 bases between them. The CDR3 consists of 14 residues. The CDR3 sequence is CASSLAVAGVGYTF. DNA for the CDR3: TGTGCCAGCAGCTTAGCGGTGGCAGGGGTTGGCTACACCTTC.

This clonotype showed up many times. The rearrangement uses TRBV7-6 and TRBJ2-7; D may match TRBD1 or TRBD2 (5 bases each). CDR3 length equals 15 residues. The germline V gene has CDR1 SGHVS and CDR2 FNYEAQ. Between the trimmed V and J ends, which lost 4 bases and 3 bases, there was a span of 16 bases. Here the CDR3 reads CASSSGKGPFYEQYV. As DNA, the CDR3 is TGTGCCAGCAGCTCCGGGAAGGGGCCATTCTACGAGCAGTACGTC.

Only a few counts were recorded for this clonotype. The DNA of the CDR3 is TGCAGTGCTAAAAGCGGCTACGAGCAGTACGTC. Protein product: CSAKSGYEQYV. The chain carries TRBV20-1 and TRBJ2-7; D perhaps matches TRBD2 (5 bases). The CDR3 consists of 11 residues. V lost 4 bases and J 3 bases, leaving 7 bases between the germline ends. Per the germline V gene, CDR1 is DFQATT and CDR2 is SNEGSKA (reference sequence).

This chain joins TRBV7-8 and TRBJ2-7, with TRBD1 matching over 7 bases. Looked up from germline, CDR1 is SGHVS and CDR2 is FQNEAQ. The CDR3 has 14 amino acids. Trimming at V came to 5 bases and at J to 4 bases, leaving 8 bases not matched to a gene. This chain's CDR3 is CASSGQAIPYEQYV. CDR3 in DNA: TGTGCCAGCAGCGGACAGGCCATACCTTACGAGCAGTACGTC.

This chain uses TRBV18 with TRBJ2-7; TRBD1 matches 7 bases. CDR3 length: 14 residues. V dropped 2 bases and J dropped 3; count of bases not matched to a gene: 4. Germline V lookup: CDR1 KGHSH, CDR2 LQKENI. The CDR3: CASSPGDSIYEQYF. The CDR3 DNA is TGTGCCAGCTCACCAGGGGACAGCATCTACGAGCAGTACTTC.

This clonotype was found a few times. This sequence joins TRBV20-1 and TRBJ1-2; 8 nucleotides align to TRBD1. Germline V gives CDR1 DFQATT, CDR2 SNEGSKA (reference sequence). The CDR3 contains 16 residues. The V segment lost 5 bases and the J segment 2 bases; nucleotides outside the gene matches: 13. CDR3 DNA: TGCAGTGCTGGAGTCCCCGGACAGGGTACAAACTATGGCTACACCTTC. Its translation is CSAGVPGQGTNYGYTF.